A single sample is the source of the 31 T cell receptor beta chains below, sequenced in a study of T cell responses to AZD1222 COVID-19 vaccine. The table came from immunoSEQ multiplex PCR; TCRdb's copy has only in-frame clones and leaves some out. This table holds about 140,000 clones, more than 85% found once. Sample: peripheral blood, taken on day 0 of MenACWY control vaccination. These receptors came from an adult in good health.

The chain joins TRBV19 to TRBJ1-5, with D possibly being TRBD1 (5 bases). This CDR3 comprises 15 residues. Germline values: CDR1 LNHDA, CDR2 SQIVND (reference sequence). V lost 6 bases to trimming and J lost 2 bases, with 14 bases between them. For the CDR3, the DNA is TGTGCCAGTAGCCCCAGGGAGTCGGGCAATCAGCCCCAGCATTTT. Translation gives CASSPRESGNQPQHF.

CDR3 loop: CASSVERGAADTQYF. In DNA, the CDR3 is TGTGCCAGCAGCGTAGAGAGGGGGGCTGCAGATACGCAGTATTTT. The rearrangement joins TRBV9 to TRBJ2-3; D might be TRBD1 or TRBD2, each matching 6 bases. This CDR3 comprises 15 residues. The V gene's germline CDR1 is SGDLS and CDR2 YYNGEE. Trimming took 0 bases from V and 4 from J, leaving 12 bases between them. The full variable domain, its missing parts supplied by reference TRBV9 and TRBJ2-3, is DSGVTQTPKHLITATGQRVTLRCSPRSGDLSVYWYQQSLDQGLQFLIQYYNGEERAKGNILERFSAQQFPDLHSELNLSSLELGDSALYFCASSVERGAADTQYFGPGTRLTVL.

The rearrangement links TRBV28 to TRBJ2-1; 7 bases match TRBD2. Trimming at V came to 6 bases and at J to 0 bases, leaving 11 bases not matched to a gene. There are 17 residues in the CDR3. Germline V gene data show CDR1 as MDHEN and CDR2 as SYDVKM. Here the CDR3 DNA reads TGTGCCAGCAGGATAGCGGGCGTGGGCAGCTCCTACAATGAGCAGTTCTTC. It encodes CASRIAGVGSSYNEQFF.

This rearrangement joins TRBV7-2 to TRBJ2-1; 7 positions match TRBD1. The CDR3 has 14 amino acids. Germline CDR1 reads SGHTA; CDR2 reads FQGNSA. V dropped 6 bases and J dropped 2; count of bases not matched to a gene: 4. In nucleotides, the CDR3 is TGTGCCAGCAGTCCGGGGACAGCCTACAATGAGCAGTTCTTC. Translating gives CASSPGTAYNEQFF.

The chain couples TRBV12-3 or TRBV12-4 to TRBJ1-5; D gene ambiguous. This CDR3 spans 13 amino acids. V was shortened by 5 bases and J by 0 bases, with 5 bases between the two germline ends. The CDR3 reads CASSRNSNQPQHF. The CDR3 bases are TGTGCCAGCAGTAGGAATAGCAATCAGCCCCAGCATTTT.

V usage is TRBV5-5 and J usage is TRBJ2-7; maybe TRBD2 (6 bases). This CDR3 contains 15 residues. The V end was cut by 6 bases, the J end by 5 bases, with 21 bases between. Germline V gene lookup returns CDR1 SGHKS and CDR2 YYEKEE (reference sequence). The CDR3 bases are TGTGCCAGCACCGGAGGGCCTGGGGATAGGGACGAGCAGTACTTC. It encodes CASTGGPGDRDEQYF.

The V and J genes are TRBV7-6 and TRBJ2-3, with TRBD2 matching 9 bases. Germline lookup yields CDR1 SGHVS and CDR2 FNYEAQ. This CDR3 has 17 residues. V lost 5 bases, J lost 2 bases, and 11 bases stayed unmatched. CDR3 sequence (DNA): TGTGCCAGCAGCCCTACGGCAGCGGGGGGATACACAGATACGCAGTATTTT. Translating it yields CASSPTAAGGYTDTQYF.

The CDR3 here is CASSLFKNTDTQYF. The CDR3 DNA follows: TGCGCCAGCAGCTTGTTCAAGAACACAGATACGCAGTATTTT. The V call is TRBV5-1, the J call TRBJ2-3; D ambiguous. The CDR3 is 14 residues long. From germline, CDR1 is SGHRS and CDR2 YFSETQ. V was pared by 1 base and J by 2 bases, with 8 bases between.

This clone showed up just a few times. The V gene is TRBV19, the J gene TRBJ1-1; D unclear. Trimming shortened V by 3 bases and J by 3 bases, and 8 bases separated the two germline ends. Germline CDR1 reads LNHDA; CDR2 reads SQIVND (reference sequence). CDR3 length equals 13 residues. Here the CDR3 DNA reads TGTGCCAGTAGTATGGTACTTGACACTGAAGCTTTCTTT. This gives the protein CASSMVLDTEAFF.

In this sample, this clone turned up once. This CDR3 reads CASSITGFWDEQFF. CDR3 nucleotide sequence: TGTGCCAGTAGTATAACAGGGTTCTGGGATGAGCAGTTCTTC. This chain uses TRBV19 with TRBJ2-1; the D gene is possibly TRBD1 (6 bases). From germline, CDR1 is LNHDA and CDR2 SQIVND (reference sequence). V was trimmed by 2 bases and J by 8 bases, leaving 13 bases between them. The CDR3 contains 14 residues.

The chain joins TRBV19 to TRBJ1-5; no definite D call. Trimming took 0 bases from V and 3 from J, leaving 18 bases between them. The CDR3 totals 18 residues. Germline CDR1 LNHDA, CDR2 SQIVND (reference sequence). In DNA form, the CDR3 reads TGTGCCAGTAGTATAGATCCCTCGGTCGGGATGAACAATCAGCCCCAGCATTTT. Encoded protein: CASSIDPSVGMNNQPQHF.

V and J are TRBV27 and TRBJ2-7; no clear D gene. Germline V CDR1 and CDR2: MNHEY, SMNVEV (reference sequence). The length of the CDR3 is 15 residues. The ends were cut back, 3 bases at V and 0 bases at J, with 12 bases in the middle. The CDR3 region has the DNA TGTGCCAGCAGTTTGCGCGCGAGCAGCTCCTACGAGCAGTACTTC. This codes for CASSLRASSSYEQYF.

The chain joins TRBV5-1 to TRBJ2-7; 9 bases are shared with TRBD2. CDR1 and CDR2 (germline): SGHRS, YFSETQ. The CDR3 extends over 14 amino acids. V lost 4 bases, J lost 2 bases, and 4 bases stayed unmatched. DNA of the CDR3: TGCGCCAGCAGCACAAGCGGGGGGACCTACGAGCAGTACTTC. Translation: CASSTSGGTYEQYF.

This chain connects TRBV14 to TRBJ2-7; 7 bases map to TRBD2. The CDR3 length is 17 residues. Unmatched junction bases numbered 14, after V lost 1 base and J lost 5 bases. Germline assignment: CDR1 SGHDN and CDR2 FVKESK. This chain's CDR3 is CASSQVPAVAGLDEQYF. The CDR3, as DNA: TGTGCCAGCAGCCAAGTACCCGCAGTAGCGGGCCTCGACGAGCAGTACTTC.

V and J are TRBV12-3 or TRBV12-4 and TRBJ1-1; D perhaps matches TRBD1 (6 bases). This CDR3 is built from 13 residues. The ends were cut back, 1 base at V and 10 bases at J, with 13 bases in the middle. CDR3 DNA sequence: TGTGCCAGCAGTTTAGACAGGGCCTTGGGAGCTTTCTTT. This sequence encodes CASSLDRALGAFF.

The chain has TRBV7-2 and TRBJ2-3; D is unclear. There are 14 residues in the CDR3. The germline V and J ends were trimmed by 3 bases and 1 base, with 8 bases remaining between them. CDR1 is SGHTA and CDR2 is FQGNSA in the germline V gene. The CDR3: CASSFDWGTDTQYF. The CDR3 coding sequence is TGTGCCAGCAGCTTCGACTGGGGCACAGATACGCAGTATTTT.

The chain carries TRBV6-6 and TRBJ1-4; a weak D match, TRBD1 (6 bases). V was shortened by 2 bases and J by 2 bases, with 9 bases between the two germline ends. The germline V gene encodes CDR1 MNHNY and CDR2 SVGAGI (reference sequence). This CDR3 has 15 residues. CDR3 residues: CASSYGGQTNEKLFF. The CDR3 DNA reads TGTGCCAGCAGTTACGGGGGGCAGACTAATGAAAAACTGTTTTTT.

This rearrangement joins TRBV6-2 or TRBV6-3 to TRBJ1-5; weak D call: TRBD1 (6 bases). V was cut by 6 bases and J by 2 bases, with 26 bases left in between. CDR1 is MNHEY and CDR2 is SVGEGT in the germline V gene. CDR3 size: 19 residues. The CDR3 nucleotides read TGTGCCAGCAGCGCCAGGCCGGCAGGGGCTGGAGTAGGCAATCAGCCCCAGCATTTT. It is translated as CASSARPAGAGVGNQPQHF.

The chain carries TRBV6-2 or TRBV6-3 and TRBJ2-7; 10 positions match TRBD1. The CDR3 extends over 15 amino acids. V trimming: 2 bases; J trimming: 3 bases; junction bases outside the gene matches: 4. The V gene's germline CDR1 is MNHEY and CDR2 SVGEGT. The CDR3 sequence: CASSYGGTGDYEQYF. The DNA for the CDR3 is TGTGCCAGCAGTTACGGAGGGACAGGGGACTACGAGCAGTACTTC.

J is TRBJ2-1 and V is TRBV4-3, with D possibly TRBD2 on 6 matching bases. V lost 3 bases to trimming and J lost 9 bases, with 15 bases between them. This CDR3 spans 14 amino acids. Germline V gives CDR1 LGHNA, CDR2 YSLEER. In nucleotides, the CDR3 is TGCGCCAGCAGCCACGGGCTAGGCGGGGCTGAGCAGTTCTTC. As protein: CASSHGLGGAEQFF.

The chain has TRBV25-1 and TRBJ1-5; D unclear. Between the trimmed V and J ends, which lost 2 bases and 2 bases, there was a span of 10 bases. CDR3 length: 15 residues. Looked up from germline, CDR1 is MGHDK and CDR2 is SYGVNS. In nucleotides, the CDR3 is TGTGCCAGCAGTGAAGGAGGGAGCGGCAATCAGCCCCAGCATTTT. Amino acid sequence: CASSEGGSGNQPQHF.

This sequence joins TRBV2 and TRBJ1-5; the D is unclear. Germline V gene lookup returns CDR1 SNHLY and CDR2 FYNNEI. V lost 7 bases and J lost 1, with 8 bases in between. The CDR3 consists of 13 residues. The CDR3 DNA is TGTGCCAGCACGGGTATGAGCAATCAGCCCCAGCATTTT. Amino acid sequence: CASTGMSNQPQHF.

The chain couples TRBV2 to TRBJ1-1; D gene unclear. Germline V gene lookup returns CDR1 SNHLY and CDR2 FYNNEI. There are 12 residues in the CDR3. V was trimmed by 6 bases and J by 8 bases, leaving 13 bases between them. The CDR3 DNA follows: TGTGCCAGCAGGCAGGCTCCCATGGAAGCTTTCTTT. This translates into CASRQAPMEAFF.

This clone was detected once. This sequence joins TRBV12-3 or TRBV12-4 and TRBJ1-2; D gene ambiguous. The CDR3 sequence is 12 residues long. V shed 2 bases and J shed 4 bases, with 5 bases lying between them. As DNA, the CDR3 is TGTGCCAGCAGTTTAAGAAGCTATGGCTACACCTTC. Translation gives CASSLRSYGYTF.

This chain uses TRBV6-5 with TRBJ1-6; D gene ambiguous. Trimming cost V 7 bases and J 7 bases, with 11 bases left between them. The CDR3 extends over 13 amino acids. The germline V gene has CDR1 MNHEY and CDR2 SVGAGI. DNA of the CDR3: TGTGCCAGCACCGGGGATGCGAATTCACCCCTCCACTTT. Encoded protein: CASTGDANSPLHF.

The chain has TRBV6-2 or TRBV6-3 and TRBJ1-5; no reliable D call. In germline, CDR1 is MNHEY, CDR2 SVGEGT. Trimming shortened V by 6 bases and J by 0 bases, and 15 bases separated the two germline ends. This CDR3 contains 16 residues. CDR3 residues: CASSHLSGNSNQPQHF. The DNA for the CDR3 is TGTGCCAGCAGCCACCTCTCCGGGAATAGCAATCAGCCCCAGCATTTT.

The V gene is TRBV27, the J gene TRBJ2-7; 7 bases line up with TRBD1. V lost 5 bases, J lost 1 base, and 8 bases stayed unmatched. The CDR3 runs 15 residues. Germline loops: CDR1 MNHEY, CDR2 SMNVEV (reference sequence). The DNA of the CDR3 is TGTGCCAGCAGTCCCTCGACAGGGCCTTCCTACGAGCAGTACTTC. It encodes CASSPSTGPSYEQYF.

This rearrangement joins TRBV7-6 to TRBJ1-3; a weak D match, TRBD1 (5 bases). CDR1 and CDR2 (germline): SGHVS, FNYEAQ. V was clipped by 6 bases and J by 3 bases, with 15 bases between them. The CDR3 sequence is 15 residues long. CDR3: CASSRGLRDGNTIYF. The CDR3 coding sequence is TGTGCCAGCAGTCGGGGACTCAGAGATGGAAACACCATATATTTT.

The V gene is TRBV28, the J gene TRBJ2-3; D ambiguous. Germline V gene data show CDR1 as MDHEN and CDR2 as SYDVKM. This CDR3 region has 14 residues. V dropped 5 bases and J dropped 0 bases, with 9 bases sitting between them. The CDR3 region has the DNA TGTGCCAGCAGTGGGTCGGAGAGCACAGATACGCAGTATTTT. Encoded protein: CASSGSESTDTQYF.

The rearrangement joins TRBV4-1 to TRBJ1-6, with TRBD1 identical over 7 bases. Per germline, CDR1 MGHRA and CDR2 YSYEKL. There are 16 residues in the CDR3. V gave up 4 bases and J gave up 7 bases; unmatched junction bases: 10. The CDR3 is CASSPVRTGLNSPLHF. CDR3 coding DNA: TGCGCCAGCAGCCCCGTCCGGACAGGATTAAATTCACCCCTCCACTTT.

This clone was counted a single time. The chain is built from TRBV5-6 and TRBJ2-5, with a tentative D call TRBD1 (5 bases). Trimming removed 4 bases at V and 4 bases at J, with 14 bases between. Per germline, CDR1 SGHDT and CDR2 YYEEEE. The CDR3 has 14 residues. CDR3 in amino acids: CASSPLDSPETQYF. In DNA form, the CDR3 reads TGTGCCAGCAGCCCCTTAGACAGCCCAGAGACCCAGTACTTC.